Listed below are T cell receptor beta chains from one sample, sequenced in a study of OX40 agonist ivuxolimab in advanced cancers. The assay was immunoSEQ multiplex PCR, and TCRdb's table has in-frame clones only and misses some. The data hold 81,000 or so clones, with about 90% observed a single time. The sequencing here drew on CD4+ or CD8+ T cells sorted from blood, taken in a trial of the OX40 agonist ivuxolimab. These receptors originate from an adult with an advanced solid tumor such as melanoma, head and neck, liver or kidney cancer. Both conserved end residues are trimmed from each CDR3.

V	J	CDR3
TRBV12-5	TRBJ2-3	ASGLGTGGSDTQY
TRBV27	TRBJ1-5	ASSLVRGAGNQPQH
TRBV4-3	TRBJ2-3	ASSQGRGRDTDTQY
TRBV10-3	TRBJ1-1	AIMTEQNTEAF
TRBV6-6	TRBJ2-3	ASNPALGGTDTQY
TRBV6-5	TRBJ2-1	ASSYSLGSSVTEQF
TRBV28	TRBJ1-2	ASSLRGASYGYT
TRBV9	TRBJ1-2	ASSDTGFYGYT
TRBV9	TRBJ2-1	ASSPGYDEQF
TRBV28	TRBJ1-5	ASSLVGGEPQH